This T cell receptor (beta chain) was profiled in a study of shared clonotypes between healthy human individuals. As for this clone: Its specificity is not known.

The deep-level immunoSEQ assay was used. Clones were sequenced by immunoSEQ multiplex PCR, and TCRdb holds only the in-frame ones, with some missing. The data hold about 100,000 clones, with roughly three quarters observed a single time. Study-wide findings and caveats: It was the few donors that limited the genetic and exposure-history diversity represented.

V shed 5 bases and J 5 bases; nucleotides not matched to a gene: 14. Per the germline V gene, CDR1 is SGHTS and CDR2 is YDEGEE. The CDR3 loop spans 17 amino acids. This rearrangement joins TRBV5-8 to TRBJ2-2, with 8 bases that match TRBD2. This receptor was obtained from a man between 25 and 39 years old in good health. The sequencing input was memory CD8+ T cells sorted from blood. Subset described: CD45RO+ cells pooled with CCR7-negative TemRA cells. CDR3 DNA: TGTGCCAGCAGGGCCTCCGGGACTAGGGCTTGGACCGGGGAGCTGTTTTTT. This gives the protein CASRASGTRAWTGELFF.